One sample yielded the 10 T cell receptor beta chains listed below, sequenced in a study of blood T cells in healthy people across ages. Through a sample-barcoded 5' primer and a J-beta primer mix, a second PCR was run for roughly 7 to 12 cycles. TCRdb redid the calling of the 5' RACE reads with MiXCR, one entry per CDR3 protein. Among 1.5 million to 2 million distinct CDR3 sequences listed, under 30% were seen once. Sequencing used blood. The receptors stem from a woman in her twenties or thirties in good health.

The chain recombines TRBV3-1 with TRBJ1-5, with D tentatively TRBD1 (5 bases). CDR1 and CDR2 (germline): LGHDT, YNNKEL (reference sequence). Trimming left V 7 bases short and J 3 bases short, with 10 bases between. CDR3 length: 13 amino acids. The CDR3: CASTAGYNQPQHF. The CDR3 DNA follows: TGTGCCAGCACCGCAGGGTACAATCAGCCCCAGCATTTT.

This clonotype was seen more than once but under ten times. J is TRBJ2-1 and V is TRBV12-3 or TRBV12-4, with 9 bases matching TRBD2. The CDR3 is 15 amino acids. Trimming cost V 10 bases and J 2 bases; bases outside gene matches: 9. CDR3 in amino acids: CATVLGGRAYNEQFF. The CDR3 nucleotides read TGTGCCACTGTCCTGGGCGGGAGGGCCTACAATGAGCAGTTCTTC.

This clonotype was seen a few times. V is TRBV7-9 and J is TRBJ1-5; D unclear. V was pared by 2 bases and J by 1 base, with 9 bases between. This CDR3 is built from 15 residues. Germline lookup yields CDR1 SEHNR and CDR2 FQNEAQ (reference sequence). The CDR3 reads CASSLLGSSNQPQHF. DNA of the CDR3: TGTGCCAGCAGCTTACTGGGGAGCAGCAATCAGCCCCAGCATTTT.

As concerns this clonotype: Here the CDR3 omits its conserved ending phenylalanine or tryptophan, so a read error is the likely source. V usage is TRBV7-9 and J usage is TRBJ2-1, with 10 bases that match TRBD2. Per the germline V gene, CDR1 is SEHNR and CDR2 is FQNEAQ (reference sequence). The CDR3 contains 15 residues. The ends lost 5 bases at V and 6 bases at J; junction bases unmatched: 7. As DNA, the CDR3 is TGTGCCAGCAGCGCCCCCAGCGGGAGGGCCAATGAGCAGTTCTGC. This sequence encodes CASSAPSGRANEQFC.

This CDR3 reads CSVTYTGGTDTQYF. CDR3 DNA: TGCAGTGTCACTTACACGGGGGGCACAGATACGCAGTATTTT. The rearrangement links TRBV20-1 to TRBJ2-3, with a possible D match to TRBD2 (6 bases). The CDR3 is made up of 14 amino acids. CDR1 and CDR2 (germline): DFQATT, SNEGSKA (reference sequence). V was cut by 7 bases and J by 1 base, with 15 bases left in between.

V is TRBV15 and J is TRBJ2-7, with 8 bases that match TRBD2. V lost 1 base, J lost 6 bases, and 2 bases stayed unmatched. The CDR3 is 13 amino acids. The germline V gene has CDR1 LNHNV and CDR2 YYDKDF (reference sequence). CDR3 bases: TGTGCCACCAGCAGAGCGGGGGGGCGCGAGCAGTACTTC. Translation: CATSRAGGREQYF.

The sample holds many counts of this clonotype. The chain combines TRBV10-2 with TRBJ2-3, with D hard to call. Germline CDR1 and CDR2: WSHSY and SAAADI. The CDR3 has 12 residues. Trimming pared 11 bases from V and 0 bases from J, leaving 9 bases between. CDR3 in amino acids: CAALLSTDTQYF. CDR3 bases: TGCGCCGCCCTACTGAGCACAGATACGCAGTATTTT.

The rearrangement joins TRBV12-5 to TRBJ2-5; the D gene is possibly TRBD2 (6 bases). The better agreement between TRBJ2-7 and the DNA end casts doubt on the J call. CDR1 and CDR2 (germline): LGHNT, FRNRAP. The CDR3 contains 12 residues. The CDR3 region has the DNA TGTGCTAGCCGGCACGGGGGATCCGAGCAGTACTTC. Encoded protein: CASRHGGSEQYF.

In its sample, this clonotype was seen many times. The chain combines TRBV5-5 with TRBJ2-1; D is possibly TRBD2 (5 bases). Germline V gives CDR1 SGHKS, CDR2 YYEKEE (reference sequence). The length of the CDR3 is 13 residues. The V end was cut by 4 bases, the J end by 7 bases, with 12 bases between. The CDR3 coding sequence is TGTGCCAGCAGCATTAGGACTGCAAATGAGCAGTTCTTC. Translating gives CASSIRTANEQFF.

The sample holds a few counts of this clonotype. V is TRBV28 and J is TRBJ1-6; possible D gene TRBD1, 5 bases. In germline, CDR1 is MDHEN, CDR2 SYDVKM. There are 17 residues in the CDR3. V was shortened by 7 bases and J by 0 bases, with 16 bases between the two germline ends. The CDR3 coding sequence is TGTGCCAGCACAAAGGGGTCGGTGGGCTCCTATAATTCACCCCTCCACTTT. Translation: CASTKGSVGSYNSPLHF.